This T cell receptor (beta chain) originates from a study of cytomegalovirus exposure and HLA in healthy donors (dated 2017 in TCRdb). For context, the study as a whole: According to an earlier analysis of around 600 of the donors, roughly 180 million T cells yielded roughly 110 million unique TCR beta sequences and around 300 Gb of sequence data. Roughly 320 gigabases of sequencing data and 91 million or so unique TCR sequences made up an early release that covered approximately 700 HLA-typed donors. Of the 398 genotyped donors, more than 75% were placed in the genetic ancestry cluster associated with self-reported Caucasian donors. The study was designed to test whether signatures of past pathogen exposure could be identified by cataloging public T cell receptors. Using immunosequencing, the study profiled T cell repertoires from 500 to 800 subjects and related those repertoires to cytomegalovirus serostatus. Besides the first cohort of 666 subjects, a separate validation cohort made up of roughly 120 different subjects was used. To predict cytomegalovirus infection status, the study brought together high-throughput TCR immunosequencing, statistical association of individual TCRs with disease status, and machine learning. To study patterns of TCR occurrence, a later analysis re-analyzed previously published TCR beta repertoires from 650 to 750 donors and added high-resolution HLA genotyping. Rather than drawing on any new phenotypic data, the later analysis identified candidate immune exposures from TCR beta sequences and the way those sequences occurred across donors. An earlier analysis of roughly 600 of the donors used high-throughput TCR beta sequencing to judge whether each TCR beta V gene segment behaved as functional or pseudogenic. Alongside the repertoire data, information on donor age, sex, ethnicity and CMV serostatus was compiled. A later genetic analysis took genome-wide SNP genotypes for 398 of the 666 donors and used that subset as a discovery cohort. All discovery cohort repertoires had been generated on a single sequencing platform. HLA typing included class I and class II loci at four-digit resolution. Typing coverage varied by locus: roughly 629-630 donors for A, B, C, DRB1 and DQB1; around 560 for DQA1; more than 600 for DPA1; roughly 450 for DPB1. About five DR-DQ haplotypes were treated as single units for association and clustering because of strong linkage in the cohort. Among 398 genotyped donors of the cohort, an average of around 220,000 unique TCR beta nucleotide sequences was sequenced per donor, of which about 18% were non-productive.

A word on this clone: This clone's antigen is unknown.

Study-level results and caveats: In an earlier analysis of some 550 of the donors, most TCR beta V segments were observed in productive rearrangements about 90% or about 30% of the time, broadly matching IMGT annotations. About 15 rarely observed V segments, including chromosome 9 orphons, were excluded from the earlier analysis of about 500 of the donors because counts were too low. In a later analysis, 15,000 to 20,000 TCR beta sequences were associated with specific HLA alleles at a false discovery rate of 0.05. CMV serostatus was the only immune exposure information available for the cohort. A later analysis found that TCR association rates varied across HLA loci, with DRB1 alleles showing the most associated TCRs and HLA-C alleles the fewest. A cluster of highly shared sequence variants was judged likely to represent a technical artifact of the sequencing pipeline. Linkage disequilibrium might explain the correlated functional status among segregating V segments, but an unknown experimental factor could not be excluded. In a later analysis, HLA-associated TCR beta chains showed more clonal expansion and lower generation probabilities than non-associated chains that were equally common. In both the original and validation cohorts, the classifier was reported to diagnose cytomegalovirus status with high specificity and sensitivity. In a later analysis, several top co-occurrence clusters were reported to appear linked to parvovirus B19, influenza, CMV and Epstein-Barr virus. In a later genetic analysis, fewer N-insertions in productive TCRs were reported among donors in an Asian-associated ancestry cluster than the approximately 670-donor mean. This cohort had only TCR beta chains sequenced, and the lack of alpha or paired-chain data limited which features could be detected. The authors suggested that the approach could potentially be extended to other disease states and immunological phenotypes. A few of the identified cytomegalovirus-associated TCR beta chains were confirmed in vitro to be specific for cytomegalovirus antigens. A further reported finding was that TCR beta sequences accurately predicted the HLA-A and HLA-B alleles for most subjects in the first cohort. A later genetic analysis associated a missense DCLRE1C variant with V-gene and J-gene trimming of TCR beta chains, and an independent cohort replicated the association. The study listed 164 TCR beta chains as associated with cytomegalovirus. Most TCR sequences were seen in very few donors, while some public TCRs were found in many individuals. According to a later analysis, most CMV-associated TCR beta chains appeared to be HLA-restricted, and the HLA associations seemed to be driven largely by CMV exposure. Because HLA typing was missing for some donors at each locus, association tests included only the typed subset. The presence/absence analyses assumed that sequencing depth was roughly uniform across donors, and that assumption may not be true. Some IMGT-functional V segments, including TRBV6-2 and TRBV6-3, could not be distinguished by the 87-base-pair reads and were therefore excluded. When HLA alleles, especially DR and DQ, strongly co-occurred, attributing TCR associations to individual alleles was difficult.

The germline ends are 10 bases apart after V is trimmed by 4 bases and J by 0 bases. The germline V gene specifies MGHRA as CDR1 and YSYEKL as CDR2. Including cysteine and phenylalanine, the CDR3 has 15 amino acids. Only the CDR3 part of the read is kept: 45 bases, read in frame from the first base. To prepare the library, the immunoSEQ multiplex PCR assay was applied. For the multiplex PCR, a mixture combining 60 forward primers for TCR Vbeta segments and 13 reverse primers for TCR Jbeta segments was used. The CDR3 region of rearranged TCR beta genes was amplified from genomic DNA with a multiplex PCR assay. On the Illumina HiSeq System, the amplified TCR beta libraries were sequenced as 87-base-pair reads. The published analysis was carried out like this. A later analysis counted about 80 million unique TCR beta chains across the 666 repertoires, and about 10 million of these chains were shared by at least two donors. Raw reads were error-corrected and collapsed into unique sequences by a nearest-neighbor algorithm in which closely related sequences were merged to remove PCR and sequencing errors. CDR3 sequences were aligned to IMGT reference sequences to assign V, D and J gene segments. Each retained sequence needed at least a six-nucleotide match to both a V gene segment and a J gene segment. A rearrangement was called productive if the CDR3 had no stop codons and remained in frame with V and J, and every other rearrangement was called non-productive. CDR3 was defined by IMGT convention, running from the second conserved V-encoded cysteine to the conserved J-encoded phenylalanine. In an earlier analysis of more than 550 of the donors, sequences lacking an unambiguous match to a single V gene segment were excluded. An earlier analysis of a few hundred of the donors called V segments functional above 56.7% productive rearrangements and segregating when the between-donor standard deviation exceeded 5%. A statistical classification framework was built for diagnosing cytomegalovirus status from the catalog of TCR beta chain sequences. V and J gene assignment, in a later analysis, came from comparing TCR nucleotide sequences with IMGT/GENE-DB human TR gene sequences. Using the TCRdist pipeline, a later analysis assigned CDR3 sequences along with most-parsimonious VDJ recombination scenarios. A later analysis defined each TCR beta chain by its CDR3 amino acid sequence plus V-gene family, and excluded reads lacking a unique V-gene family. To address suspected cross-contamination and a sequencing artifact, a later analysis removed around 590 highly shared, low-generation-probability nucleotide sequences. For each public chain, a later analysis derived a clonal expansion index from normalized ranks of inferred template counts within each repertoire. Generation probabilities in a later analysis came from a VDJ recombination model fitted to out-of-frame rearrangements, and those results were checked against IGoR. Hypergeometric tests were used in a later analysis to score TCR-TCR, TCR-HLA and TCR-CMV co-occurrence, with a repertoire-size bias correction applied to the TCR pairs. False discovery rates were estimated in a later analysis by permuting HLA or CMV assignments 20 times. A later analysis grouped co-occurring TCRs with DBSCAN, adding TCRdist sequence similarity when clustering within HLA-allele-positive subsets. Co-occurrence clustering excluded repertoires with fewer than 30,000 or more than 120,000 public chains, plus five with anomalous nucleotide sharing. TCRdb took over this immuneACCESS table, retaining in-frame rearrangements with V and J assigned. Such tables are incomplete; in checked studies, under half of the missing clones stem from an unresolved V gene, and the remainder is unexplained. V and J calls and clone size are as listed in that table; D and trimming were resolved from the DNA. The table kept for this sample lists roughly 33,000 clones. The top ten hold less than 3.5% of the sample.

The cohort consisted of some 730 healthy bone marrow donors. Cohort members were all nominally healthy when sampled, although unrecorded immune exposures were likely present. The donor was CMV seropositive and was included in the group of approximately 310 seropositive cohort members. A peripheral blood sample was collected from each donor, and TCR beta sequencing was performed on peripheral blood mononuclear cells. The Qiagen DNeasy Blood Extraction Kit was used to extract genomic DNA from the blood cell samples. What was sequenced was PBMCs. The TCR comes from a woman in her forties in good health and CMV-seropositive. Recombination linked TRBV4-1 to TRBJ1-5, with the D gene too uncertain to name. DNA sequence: TGCGCCAGCAGCCCGACGGGTTATAGCAATCAGCCCCAGCATTTT. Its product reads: CASSPTGYSNQPQHF.